This TCR beta chain was found in a study of CD4 T cells in relation to SARS-CoV-2 and coronaviruses. A remark on this clone: Its target is not known.

Produced via immunoSEQ multiplex PCR; TCRdb's table is partial and in-frame only. The sample includes fewer than 20,000 clones, roughly 80% of them seen just once. Unexposed donor CD4+ T cells date from about 2011-2018, before the COVID-19 pandemic. Isolation of CD4+ T cells took place after about 10 days in culture. The receptor's source is a human donor in good health. The material sequenced was CD4+ T cells from PBMCs, cultured in vitro.

The CDR3 nucleotides are TGTGCCATCAGTGACGAGTGGAACACTGAAGCTTTCTTT. Translating gives CAISDEWNTEAFF. The J gene is TRBJ1-1, the V gene TRBV10-3; D call uncertain. The V and J ends lost 3 bases and 1 base respectively, with 6 bases between them. The CDR3 is 13 amino acids. The germline CDR1 and CDR2 sequences are ENHRY and SYGVKD.